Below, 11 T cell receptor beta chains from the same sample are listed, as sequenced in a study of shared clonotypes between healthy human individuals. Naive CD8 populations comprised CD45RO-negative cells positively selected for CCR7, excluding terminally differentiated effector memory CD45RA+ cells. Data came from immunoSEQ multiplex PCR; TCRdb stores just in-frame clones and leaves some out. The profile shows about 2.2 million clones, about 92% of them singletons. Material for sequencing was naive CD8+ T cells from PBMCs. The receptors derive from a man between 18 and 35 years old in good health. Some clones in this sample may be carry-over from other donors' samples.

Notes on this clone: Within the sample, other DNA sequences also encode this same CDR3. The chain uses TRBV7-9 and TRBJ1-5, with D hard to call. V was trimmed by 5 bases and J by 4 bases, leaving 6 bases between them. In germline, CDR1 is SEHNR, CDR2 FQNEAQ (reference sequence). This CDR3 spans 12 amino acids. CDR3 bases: TGTGCCAGCAGCCCAGGTAATCAGCCCCAGCATTTT. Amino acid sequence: CASSPGNQPQHF. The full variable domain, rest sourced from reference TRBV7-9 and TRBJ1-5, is DTGVSQNPRHKITKRGQNVTFRCDPISEHNRLYWYRQTLGQGPEFLTYFQNEAQLEKSRLLSDRFSAERPKGSFSTLEIQRTEQGDSAMYLCASSPGNQPQHFGDGTRLSIL.

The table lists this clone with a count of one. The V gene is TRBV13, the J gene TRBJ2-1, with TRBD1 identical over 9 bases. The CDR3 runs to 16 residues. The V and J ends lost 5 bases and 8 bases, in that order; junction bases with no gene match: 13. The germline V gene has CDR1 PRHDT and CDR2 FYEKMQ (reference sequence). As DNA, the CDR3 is TGTGCCAGCAGCGTCGAAACGGGACAGGGTAGGTATGAGCAGTTCTTC. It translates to CASSVETGQGRYEQFF.

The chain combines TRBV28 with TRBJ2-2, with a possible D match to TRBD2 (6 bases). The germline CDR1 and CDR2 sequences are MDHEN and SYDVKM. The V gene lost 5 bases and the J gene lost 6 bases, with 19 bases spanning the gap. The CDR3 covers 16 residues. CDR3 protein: CASSLEGSGRAGELFF. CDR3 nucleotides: TGTGCCAGCAGTCTTGAGGGTAGCGGTAGGGCCGGGGAGCTGTTTTTT.

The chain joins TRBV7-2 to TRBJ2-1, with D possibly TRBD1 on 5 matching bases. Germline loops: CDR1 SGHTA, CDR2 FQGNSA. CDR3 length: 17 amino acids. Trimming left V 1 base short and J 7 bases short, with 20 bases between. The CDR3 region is CASSLVAGLVVSNEQFF. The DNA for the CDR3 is TGTGCCAGCAGCTTAGTGGCAGGGTTAGTAGTTAGTAATGAGCAGTTCTTC.

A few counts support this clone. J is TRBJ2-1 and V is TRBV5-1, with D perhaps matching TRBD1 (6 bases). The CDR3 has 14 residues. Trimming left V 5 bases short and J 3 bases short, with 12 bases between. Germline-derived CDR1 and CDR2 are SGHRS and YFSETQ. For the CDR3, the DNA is TGCGCCAGCAGTCGACGGGACATCTACAATGAGCAGTTCTTC. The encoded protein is CASSRRDIYNEQFF.

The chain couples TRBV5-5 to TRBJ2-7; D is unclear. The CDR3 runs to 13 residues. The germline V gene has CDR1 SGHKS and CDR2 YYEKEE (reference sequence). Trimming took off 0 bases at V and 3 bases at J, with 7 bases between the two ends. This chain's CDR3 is CASSLDTNYEQYF. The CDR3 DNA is TGTGCCAGCAGCTTGGACACGAACTACGAGCAGTACTTC.

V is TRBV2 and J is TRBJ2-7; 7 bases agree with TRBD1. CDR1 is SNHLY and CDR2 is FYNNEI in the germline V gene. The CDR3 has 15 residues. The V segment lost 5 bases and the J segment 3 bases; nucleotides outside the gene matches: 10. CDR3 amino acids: CASSSGQARGYEQYF. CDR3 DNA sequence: TGTGCCAGCAGTTCCGGACAGGCAAGGGGCTACGAGCAGTACTTC.

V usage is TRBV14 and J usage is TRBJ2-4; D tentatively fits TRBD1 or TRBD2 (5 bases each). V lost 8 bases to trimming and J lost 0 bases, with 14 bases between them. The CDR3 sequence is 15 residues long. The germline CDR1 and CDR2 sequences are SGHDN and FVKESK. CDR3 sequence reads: CASSRGEIAKNIQYF. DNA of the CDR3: TGTGCCAGCTCCAGAGGGGAGATAGCCAAAAACATTCAGTACTTC.

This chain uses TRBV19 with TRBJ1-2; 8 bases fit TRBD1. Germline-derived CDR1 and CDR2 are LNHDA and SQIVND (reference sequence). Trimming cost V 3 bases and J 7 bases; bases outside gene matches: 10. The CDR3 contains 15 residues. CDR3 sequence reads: CASSISGQGGVGYTF. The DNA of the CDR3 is TGTGCCAGTAGTATTTCCGGACAGGGAGGCGTTGGCTACACCTTC.

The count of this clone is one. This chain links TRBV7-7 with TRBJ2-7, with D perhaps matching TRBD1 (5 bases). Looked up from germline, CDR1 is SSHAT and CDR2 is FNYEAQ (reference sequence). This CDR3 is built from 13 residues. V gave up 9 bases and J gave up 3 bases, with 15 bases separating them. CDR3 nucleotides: TGTGCCAGTGCGCAGGGCAGATTCTACGAGCAGTACTTC. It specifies CASAQGRFYEQYF.

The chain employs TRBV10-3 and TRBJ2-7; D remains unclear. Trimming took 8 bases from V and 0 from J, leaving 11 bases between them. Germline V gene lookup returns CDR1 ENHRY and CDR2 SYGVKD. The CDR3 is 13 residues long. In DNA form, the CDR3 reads TGTGCCATCCGGGCGCCGAGCTCCTACGAGCAGTACTTC. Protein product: CAIRAPSSYEQYF.